The 6 T cell receptor beta chains presented below share a single source sample, sequenced in a study of response to subunit inactivated influenza vaccine. Via MiXCR, TCRdb re-called the RT-PCR reads, giving one row per CDR3 protein. The data show about 830,000 distinct CDR3 sequences, with roughly 20% seen just once and 11% held by the top ten. The source material was PBMCs from blood, sampled 4 to 6 days after vaccination. These receptors were taken from a man in his fifties or sixties who received an inactivated influenza vaccine.

The rearrangement uses TRBV4-1 and TRBJ2-1; D ambiguous. Germline-derived CDR1 and CDR2 are MGHRA and YSYEKL. The CDR3 totals 15 residues. V dropped 1 base and J dropped 5 bases, with 12 bases sitting between them. CDR3 nucleotide sequence: TGCGCCAGCAGCCAAGTAGGGCTAGGTAACAATGAGCAGTTCTTC. It is translated as CASSQVGLGNNEQFF.

The chain couples TRBV19 to TRBJ2-2; D is uncertain. The CDR3 runs 12 residues. Trimming took off 9 bases at V and 2 bases at J, with 7 bases between the two ends. CDR1 and CDR2 from the germline V gene are LNHDA and SQIVND (reference sequence). The CDR3 loop reads CASNINTGELFF. In nucleotides, the CDR3 is TGTGCCAGCAACATTAACACCGGGGAGCTGTTTTTT.

The CDR3 sequence is CASSLWFSDREAFF. The CDR3 DNA sequence: TGTGCCAGCAGTTTGTGGTTCTCGGACAGGGAAGCTTTCTTT. V gene TRBV12-3 or TRBV12-4 combines with J gene TRBJ1-1; TRBD1 matches 7 bases. The ends lost 3 bases at V and 8 bases at J; junction bases unmatched: 9. This CDR3 has 14 residues.

The J gene is TRBJ2-1, the V gene TRBV28; the match to TRBD2 covers 9 bases. The CDR3 consists of 19 residues. Germline lookup yields CDR1 MDHEN and CDR2 SYDVKM. Trimming took 3 bases from V and 5 from J; bases not matched to a gene: 17. CDR3 region: CASSFPAGGRLAVHNEQFF. In nucleotides, the CDR3 is TGTGCCAGCAGTTTCCCCGCGGGTGGGAGACTAGCGGTTCACAATGAGCAGTTCTTC.

This sequence joins TRBV3-1 and TRBJ2-1; D is unclear. The V gene lost 6 bases and the J gene lost 2 bases, with 8 bases spanning the gap. The CDR3 loop spans 13 amino acids. The germline CDR1 and CDR2 sequences are LGHDT and YNNKEL (reference sequence). The CDR3 reads CASSKAAYNEQFF. As DNA, the CDR3 is TGTGCCAGCAGTAAGGCCGCCTACAATGAGCAGTTCTTC.

This clonotype has ten or more counts. The chain carries TRBV12-3 or TRBV12-4 and TRBJ2-5; TRBD2 aligns across 7 bases. The CDR3 covers 15 residues. J lost 1 base, V lost 8 bases, and 10 bases had no gene match. The CDR3 reads CASGLGGGGQETQYF. The DNA of the CDR3 is TGTGCCAGCGGTCTGGGGGGGGGTGGCCAAGAGACCCAGTACTTC.